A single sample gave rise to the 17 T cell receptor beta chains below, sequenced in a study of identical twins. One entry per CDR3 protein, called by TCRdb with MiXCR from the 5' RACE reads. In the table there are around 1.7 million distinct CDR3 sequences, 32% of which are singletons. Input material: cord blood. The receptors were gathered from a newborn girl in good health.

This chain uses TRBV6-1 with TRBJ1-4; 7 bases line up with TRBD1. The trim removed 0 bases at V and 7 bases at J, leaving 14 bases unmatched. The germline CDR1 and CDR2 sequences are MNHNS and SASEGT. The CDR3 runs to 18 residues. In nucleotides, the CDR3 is TGTGCCAGCAGTGAAGCTGGGGGACAGCCTTCATGGGGTGAAAAACTGTTTTTT. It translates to CASSEAGGQPSWGEKLFF.

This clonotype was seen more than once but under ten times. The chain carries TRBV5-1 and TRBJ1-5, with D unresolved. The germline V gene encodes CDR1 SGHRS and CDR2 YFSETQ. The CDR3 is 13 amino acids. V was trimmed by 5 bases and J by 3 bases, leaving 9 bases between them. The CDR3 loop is CASRISINQPQHF. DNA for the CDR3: TGCGCCAGCAGGATCAGTATCAATCAGCCCCAGCATTTT.

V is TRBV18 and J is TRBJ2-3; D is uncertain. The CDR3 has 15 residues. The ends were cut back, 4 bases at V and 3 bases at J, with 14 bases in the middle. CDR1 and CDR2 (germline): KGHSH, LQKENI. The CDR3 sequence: CASSRKPRGTDTQYF. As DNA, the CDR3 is TGTGCCAGCTCACGTAAGCCCAGAGGTACAGATACGCAGTATTTT.

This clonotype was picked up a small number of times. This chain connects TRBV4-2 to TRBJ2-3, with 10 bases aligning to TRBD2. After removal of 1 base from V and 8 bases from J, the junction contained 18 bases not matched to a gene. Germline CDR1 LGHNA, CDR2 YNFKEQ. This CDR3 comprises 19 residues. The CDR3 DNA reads TGTGCCAGCAGCCAAGTAGTTACGATAACTAGCGGGATTTTAGCTACGCAGTATTTT. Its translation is CASSQVVTITSGILATQYF.

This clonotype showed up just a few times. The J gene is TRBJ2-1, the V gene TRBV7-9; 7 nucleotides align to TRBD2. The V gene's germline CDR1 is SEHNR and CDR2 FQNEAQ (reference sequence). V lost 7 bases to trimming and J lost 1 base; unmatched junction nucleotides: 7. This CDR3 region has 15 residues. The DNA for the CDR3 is TGTGCCAGCATCCCAAGCGGGGCTTCCTACAATGAGCAGTTCTTC. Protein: CASIPSGASYNEQFF.

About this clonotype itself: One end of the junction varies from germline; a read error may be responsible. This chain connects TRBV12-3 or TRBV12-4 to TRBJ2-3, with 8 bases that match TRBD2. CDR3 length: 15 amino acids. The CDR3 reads CASSLIGRASDMQYF. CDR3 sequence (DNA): TGTGCCAGCAGTTTAATCGGGAGGGCTTCAGATATGCAGTATTTT.

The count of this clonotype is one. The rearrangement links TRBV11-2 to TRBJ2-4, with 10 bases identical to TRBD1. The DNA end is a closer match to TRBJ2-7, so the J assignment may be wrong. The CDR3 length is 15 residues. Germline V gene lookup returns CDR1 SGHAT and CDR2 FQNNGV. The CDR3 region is CANSAGTGASYEQYF. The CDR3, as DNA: TGTGCCAACAGTGCCGGGACAGGGGCCTCCTACGAGCAGTACTTC.

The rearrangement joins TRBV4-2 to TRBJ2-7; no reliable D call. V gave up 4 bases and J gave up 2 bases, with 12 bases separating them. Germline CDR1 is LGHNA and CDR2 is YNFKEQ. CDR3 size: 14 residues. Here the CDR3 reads CASSPSTPPYEQYF. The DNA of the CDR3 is TGTGCCAGCAGCCCTTCTACGCCTCCCTACGAGCAGTACTTC.

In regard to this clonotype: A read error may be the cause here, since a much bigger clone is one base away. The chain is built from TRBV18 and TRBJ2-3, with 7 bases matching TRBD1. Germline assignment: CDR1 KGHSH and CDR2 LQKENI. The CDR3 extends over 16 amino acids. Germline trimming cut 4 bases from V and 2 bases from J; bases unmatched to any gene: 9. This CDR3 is CASSLPGQTFTDTQYF. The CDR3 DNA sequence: TGTGCCAGCTCACTGCCGGGACAGACTTTCACAGATACGCAGTATTTT.

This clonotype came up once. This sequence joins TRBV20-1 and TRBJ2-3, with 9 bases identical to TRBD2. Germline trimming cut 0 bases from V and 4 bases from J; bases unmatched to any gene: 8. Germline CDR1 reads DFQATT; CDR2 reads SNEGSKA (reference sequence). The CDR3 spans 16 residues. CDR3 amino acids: CSARDGGGGASDTQYF. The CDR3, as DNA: TGCAGTGCTAGAGATGGCGGCGGGGGGGCTTCAGATACGCAGTATTTT.

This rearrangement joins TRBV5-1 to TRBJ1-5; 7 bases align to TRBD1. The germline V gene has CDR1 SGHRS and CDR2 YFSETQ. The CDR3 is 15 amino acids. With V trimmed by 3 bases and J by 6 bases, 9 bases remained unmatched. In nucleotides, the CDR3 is TGCGCCAGCAGCTGGACGGCAGGGGGAGGTCAGCCCCAGCATTTT. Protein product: CASSWTAGGGQPQHF.

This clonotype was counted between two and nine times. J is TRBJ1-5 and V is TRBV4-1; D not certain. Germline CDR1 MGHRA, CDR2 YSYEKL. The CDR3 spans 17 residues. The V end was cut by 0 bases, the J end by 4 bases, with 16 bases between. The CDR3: CASSQDSPDGWNQPQHF. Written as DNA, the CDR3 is TGCGCCAGCAGCCAAGATAGTCCAGACGGGTGGAATCAGCCCCAGCATTTT.

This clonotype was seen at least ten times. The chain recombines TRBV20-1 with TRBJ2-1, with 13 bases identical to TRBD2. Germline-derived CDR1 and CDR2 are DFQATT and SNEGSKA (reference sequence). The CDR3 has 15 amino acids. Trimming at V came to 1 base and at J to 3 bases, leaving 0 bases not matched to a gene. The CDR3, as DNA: TGCAGTGCTAGAGGGACTAGCGGGAGCTACAATGAGCAGTTCTTC. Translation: CSARGTSGSYNEQFF.

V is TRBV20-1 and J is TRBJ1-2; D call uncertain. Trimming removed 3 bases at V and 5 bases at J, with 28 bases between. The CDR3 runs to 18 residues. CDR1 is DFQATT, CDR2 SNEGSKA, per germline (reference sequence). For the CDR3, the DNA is TGCAGTGCTAGGACGCAAAACAGCCTTACCCCGCTGGGATATGGCTACACCTTC. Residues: CSARTQNSLTPLGYGYTF.

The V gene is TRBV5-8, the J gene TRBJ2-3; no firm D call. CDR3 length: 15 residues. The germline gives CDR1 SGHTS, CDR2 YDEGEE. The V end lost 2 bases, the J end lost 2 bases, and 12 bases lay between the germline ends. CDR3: CASSLISVLTDTQYF. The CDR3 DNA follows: TGTGCCAGCAGCTTAATCTCCGTCCTCACAGATACGCAGTATTTT.

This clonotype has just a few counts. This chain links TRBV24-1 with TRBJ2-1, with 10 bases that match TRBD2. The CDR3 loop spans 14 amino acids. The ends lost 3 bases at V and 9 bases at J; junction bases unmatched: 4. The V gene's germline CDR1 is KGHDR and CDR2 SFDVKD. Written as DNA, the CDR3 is TGTGCCACCAGTGATGCTAGCGGGAGTGGTGAGCAGTTCTTC. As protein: CATSDASGSGEQFF.

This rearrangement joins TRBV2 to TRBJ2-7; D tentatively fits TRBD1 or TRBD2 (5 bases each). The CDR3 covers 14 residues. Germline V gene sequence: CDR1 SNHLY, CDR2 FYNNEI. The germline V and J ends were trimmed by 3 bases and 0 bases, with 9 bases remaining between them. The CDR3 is CASSDIGTSYEQYF. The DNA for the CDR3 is TGTGCCAGCAGTGATATAGGGACCTCCTACGAGCAGTACTTC.